These 26 T cell receptor beta chains originate from one sample sequenced in a study of T cells in localized non-small cell lung cancer. Some clones are missing from TCRdb's copy, which holds only in-frame ones; the method was immunoSEQ multiplex PCR. The top ten hold 4% to 5% of the sample, which has under 40,000 clones, almost 90% seen once. The sample was peripheral blood, taken before any cancer treatment. The receptor set was obtained from a woman aged 35-75 years with stage I lung adenocarcinoma.

The rearrangement uses TRBV4-3 and TRBJ1-1; D remains unclear. V lost 0 bases and J 4 bases, leaving 15 bases between the germline ends. The CDR3 consists of 16 residues. Germline CDR1 reads LGHNA; CDR2 reads YSLEER. The CDR3 is CASSQDLGSGATEAFF. As DNA, the CDR3 is TGCGCCAGCAGCCAAGATCTTGGGTCCGGCGCCACTGAAGCTTTCTTT.

This clone appeared a single time. The chain has TRBV5-1 and TRBJ1-2; perhaps TRBD1 as D (5 bases). The CDR3 runs 15 residues. V was trimmed by 1 base and J by 3 bases, leaving 13 bases between them. Germline V CDR1 and CDR2: SGHRS, YFSETQ. The CDR3 loop is CASSLKRGGDYGYTF. As DNA, the CDR3 is TGCGCCAGCAGCTTGAAAAGGGGAGGAGACTATGGCTACACCTTC.

This clone showed up just once. The rearrangement joins TRBV18 to TRBJ2-6; D may be TRBD2 (5 bases). The length of the CDR3 is 14 residues. Trimming took off 3 bases at V and 8 bases at J, with 11 bases between the two ends. Germline V gene lookup returns CDR1 KGHSH and CDR2 LQKENI. The CDR3 nucleotides are TGTGCCAGCTCACCCACTACTAGAACCAACGTCCTGACTTTC. Protein: CASSPTTRTNVLTF.

The genes are TRBV7-5 and TRBJ2-1; the DNA was not used to check the table's D call, TRBD2. TRBV7-5 corresponds to a pseudogene. The length of the CDR3 is 16 residues. CDR3 sequence (DNA): TGTGCCAGAAGCTTAGGACTAGCGGGGGGGTACAATGAGCAGTTCTTC. Its translation is CARSLGLAGGYNEQFF.

The rearrangement joins TRBV29-1 to TRBJ2-3, with D possibly being TRBD2 (6 bases). Trimming pared 6 bases from V and 0 bases from J, leaving 13 bases between. The CDR3 consists of 14 residues. Per the germline V gene, CDR1 is SQVTM and CDR2 is ANQGSEA. The CDR3 region is CSVGEVDSTDTQYF. CDR3 DNA sequence: TGCAGCGTGGGGGAGGTAGACAGCACAGATACGCAGTATTTT.

This chain connects TRBV19 to TRBJ1-1, with a weak D call TRBD1 (5 bases). Germline values: CDR1 LNHDA, CDR2 SQIVND (reference sequence). V was trimmed by 3 bases and J by 5 bases, leaving 7 bases between them. CDR3 length equals 12 residues. CDR3 loop: CASSMRGTEAFF. The CDR3 bases are TGTGCCAGTAGTATGAGGGGAACTGAAGCTTTCTTT. The full variable domain, its missing parts supplied by reference TRBV19 and TRBJ1-1, is DGGITQSPKYLFRKEGQNVTLSCEQNLNHDAMYWYRQDPGQGLRLIYYSQIVNDFQKGDIAEGYSVSREKKESFPLTVTSAQKNPTAFYLCASSMRGTEAFFGQGTRLTVV.

This clone was seen a single time. The rearrangement joins TRBV18 to TRBJ1-1, with no clear D. CDR1 and CDR2 (germline): KGHSH, LQKENI. The V end was cut by 1 base, the J end by 6 bases, with 9 bases between. This CDR3 is 13 amino acids long. The CDR3 reads CASSPQRAPEAFF. The CDR3, as DNA: TGTGCCAGCTCACCACAAAGGGCCCCTGAAGCTTTCTTT.

The gene calls are TRBV4-1 and TRBJ2-5, with no clear D. Germline assignment: CDR1 MGHRA and CDR2 YSYEKL. Deletions cut 2 bases from V and 1 base from J, with 5 bases between. The CDR3 totals 13 residues. The CDR3 reads CASSQIFQETQYF. The CDR3 nucleotides read TGCGCCAGCAGCCAAATTTTCCAAGAGACCCAGTACTTC.

The chain combines TRBV7-9 with TRBJ1-2; D not resolved. The germline V gene encodes CDR1 SEHNR and CDR2 FQNEAQ (reference sequence). Trimming shortened V by 5 bases and J by 6 bases, and 7 bases separated the two germline ends. The length of the CDR3 is 11 residues. The CDR3 loop is CASSPGDGYTF. The CDR3 DNA reads as TGTGCCAGCAGCCCCGGCGATGGCTACACCTTC.

The chain has TRBV19 and TRBJ1-5, with D possibly being TRBD1 (6 bases). Germline V CDR1 and CDR2: LNHDA, SQIVND (reference sequence). V lost 2 bases and J 8 bases, leaving 7 bases between the germline ends. There are 12 residues in the CDR3. This CDR3 reads CASSIRGEPQHF. The CDR3 DNA reads TGTGCCAGTAGTATAAGGGGGGAGCCCCAGCATTTT.

The rearrangement joins TRBV9 to TRBJ1-1; 9 bases map to TRBD1. The CDR3 consists of 13 residues. The germline V gene has CDR1 SGDLS and CDR2 YYNGEE. Unmatched junction bases numbered 1, after V lost 0 bases and J lost 7 bases. The CDR3 region has the DNA TGTGCCAGCAGCGTAGGGGGACAGGGTGAAGCTTTCTTT. It encodes CASSVGGQGEAFF.

This clone was found a few times. Other DNA sequences in this sample translate to the same CDR3. V is TRBV27 and J is TRBJ1-2; tentative D call: TRBD1 (5 bases). The CDR3 is 12 amino acids. V lost 8 bases, J lost 8 bases, and 15 bases lay in between. Germline V gene lookup returns CDR1 MNHEY and CDR2 SMNVEV (reference sequence). The CDR3 DNA sequence: TGTGCCAGCTCATTGTTCGGGGACGGCTACACCTTC. It encodes CASSLFGDGYTF.

The chain carries TRBV7-9 and TRBJ1-1; the D is unclear. Germline lookup yields CDR1 SEHNR and CDR2 FQNEAQ (reference sequence). This CDR3 spans 14 amino acids. The V end lost 1 base, the J end lost 4 bases, and 10 bases lay between the germline ends. The CDR3 loop reads CASSLVISGTEAFF. CDR3 DNA sequence: TGTGCCAGCAGCTTAGTCATATCGGGCACTGAAGCTTTCTTT.

V usage is TRBV5-1 and J usage is TRBJ2-7, with D possibly TRBD1 on 5 matching bases. The CDR3 has 13 amino acids. Deletions cut 0 bases from V and 5 bases from J, with 9 bases between. Germline V lookup: CDR1 SGHRS, CDR2 YFSETQ. The CDR3 is CASSLVGRDEQYF. CDR3 nucleotide sequence: TGCGCCAGCAGCTTGGTCGGCAGGGACGAGCAGTACTTC.

The chain joins TRBV19 to TRBJ2-3, with no clear D. The CDR3 has 11 residues. Trimming shortened V by 3 bases and J by 6 bases, and 4 bases separated the two germline ends. Germline V gene lookup returns CDR1 LNHDA and CDR2 SQIVND (reference sequence). The CDR3 loop reads CASSIRDTQYF. The CDR3 DNA is TGTGCCAGTAGTATCAGGGATACGCAGTATTTT.

The rearrangement uses TRBV7-2 and TRBJ1-5; maybe TRBD1 (6 bases). This CDR3 is 15 amino acids long. The V end lost 3 bases, the J end lost 9 bases, and 18 bases lay between the germline ends. Germline CDR1 reads SGHTA; CDR2 reads FQGNSA. Here the CDR3 DNA reads TGTGCCAGCAGCTTGGCCCCAGGGGTAGATGGGCCCCAGCATTTT. It encodes CASSLAPGVDGPQHF.

The chain has TRBV28 and TRBJ2-7, with D possibly being TRBD1 or TRBD2 (5 bases each). Germline V CDR1 and CDR2: MDHEN, SYDVKM. The CDR3 sequence is 15 residues long. Deletions cut 7 bases from V and 3 bases from J, with 19 bases between. CDR3 loop: CASIPRGRNIYEQYF. CDR3 in DNA: TGTGCCAGCATTCCCCGGGGCAGGAACATCTACGAGCAGTACTTC.

This chain links TRBV6-1 with TRBJ2-4; possibly TRBD1 or TRBD2 for D (5 bases each). CDR1 MNHNS and CDR2 SASEGT come from the germline V gene. This CDR3 has 15 residues. V was trimmed by 4 bases and J by 3 bases, leaving 13 bases between them. Written as DNA, the CDR3 is TGTGCCAGCAGTGGGGACGGTGGGAGCAAAAACATTCAGTACTTC. Its protein is CASSGDGGSKNIQYF.

This rearrangement joins TRBV6-1 to TRBJ1-5, with D perhaps TRBD1 (5 bases). Trimming pared 0 bases from V and 2 bases from J, leaving 8 bases between. The germline V gene encodes CDR1 MNHNS and CDR2 SASEGT. The CDR3 totals 15 residues. CDR3 amino acids: CASSEAWGGNQPQHF. The CDR3 bases are TGTGCCAGCAGTGAAGCCTGGGGGGGCAATCAGCCCCAGCATTTT.

The CDR3 is CASSDLGGRGARDIQYF. In DNA, the CDR3 is TGTGCCAGCAGTGACCTCGGGGGCAGGGGGGCGCGTGACATTCAGTACTTC. This chain connects TRBV6-1 to TRBJ2-4; D perhaps matches TRBD1 (7 bases). The CDR3 extends over 17 amino acids. Between the trimmed V and J ends, which lost 3 bases and 8 bases, there was a span of 23 bases. Germline CDR1 is MNHNS and CDR2 is SASEGT.

The J gene is TRBJ2-3, the V gene TRBV6-4, with 10 nucleotides matching TRBD2. In germline, CDR1 is MRHNA, CDR2 SNTAGT. The V segment lost 0 bases and the J segment 4 bases; nucleotides outside the gene matches: 4. The CDR3 has 16 residues. The CDR3 DNA reads TGTGCCAGCAGTGACTCGGCAGCGGGGGGGCCAGATACGCAGTATTTT. This translates into CASSDSAAGGPDTQYF.

The chain recombines TRBV5-6 with TRBJ1-6, with D possibly TRBD1 on 5 matching bases. The length of the CDR3 is 15 residues. Germline assignment: CDR1 SGHDT and CDR2 YYEEEE. V gave up 4 bases and J gave up 6 bases, with 14 bases separating them. This CDR3 reads CASSPGWRGNSPLHF. The CDR3 nucleotides read TGTGCCAGCAGCCCCGGGTGGAGGGGTAATTCACCCCTCCACTTT.

The chain joins TRBV7-2 to TRBJ2-5, with a weak D call TRBD1 (6 bases). Per the germline V gene, CDR1 is SGHTA and CDR2 is FQGNSA. This CDR3 is built from 15 residues. V was cut by 2 bases and J by 5 bases, with 15 bases left in between. Here the CDR3 reads CASSLRAGERETQYF. The CDR3 DNA sequence: TGTGCCAGCAGCTTAAGGGCAGGGGAGAGGGAGACCCAGTACTTC.

Written as DNA, the CDR3 is TGTGCCAGCAGCAATACCAGACAGACCTACGAGCAGTACTTC. Encoded protein: CASSNTRQTYEQYF. This sequence joins TRBV7-9 and TRBJ2-7; maybe TRBD1 (5 bases). The CDR3 is 14 residues long. Germline CDR1 reads SEHNR; CDR2 reads FQNEAQ (reference sequence). V lost 5 bases and J lost 2, with 13 bases in between.

V gene TRBV7-3 combines with J gene TRBJ1-6; D is unclear. From germline, CDR1 is SGHTA and CDR2 FQGTGA. The CDR3 has 15 amino acids. The V and J ends lost 2 bases and 9 bases respectively, with 14 bases between them. In DNA form, the CDR3 reads TGTGCCAGCAGCTTAGATAACAGCCTAGGTTCACCCCTCCACTTT. It encodes CASSLDNSLGSPLHF.

The V gene is TRBV12-5, the J gene TRBJ2-7; D uncertain. The CDR3 is 13 amino acids. Germline lookup yields CDR1 LGHNT and CDR2 FRNRAP. V was cut by 0 bases and J by 0 bases, with 3 bases left in between. CDR3 amino acids: CASGLVSSYEQYF. The DNA for the CDR3 is TGTGCTAGTGGTTTGGTAAGCTCCTACGAGCAGTACTTC. Drawing the rest from reference TRBV12-5 and TRBJ2-7, the complete variable domain is DARVTQTPRHKVTEMGQEVTMRCQPILGHNTVFWYRQTMMQGLELLAYFRNRAPLDDSGMPKDRFSAEMPDATLATLKIQPSEPRDSAVYFCASGLVSSYEQYFGPGTRLTVT.